Below, 20 T cell receptor beta chains from the same sample are listed, as sequenced in a study of CD8+ T cells in alopecia areata. Once RNA had been extracted, it was reverse transcribed into cDNA to act as the sequencing template. Assay: immunoSEQ multiplex PCR; the TCRdb copy retains only in-frame clones and omits some. Seen here are 140,000 or so clones, approximately 51% observed once, and the top ten hold 0.95% to 1%. The sequences come from CD4+ T cells sorted from blood, collected at week 0. The receptors were gathered from a human donor with alopecia areata.

Concerning this clone: Other DNA sequences in this sample translate to the same CDR3. The chain carries TRBV7-2 and TRBJ2-5; D gene unclear. This CDR3 comprises 11 residues. Germline V gives CDR1 SGHTA, CDR2 FQGNSA. V was pared by 5 bases and J by 5 bases, with 6 bases between. CDR3 residues: CASSPSETQYF. As DNA, the CDR3 is TGTGCCAGCAGCCCCTCGGAGACCCAGTACTTC.

This clone was recorded only once. The rearrangement links TRBV11-2 to TRBJ1-5; D remains ambiguous. V lost 5 bases and J lost 0, with 2 bases in between. This CDR3 comprises 12 residues. Germline assignment: CDR1 SGHAT and CDR2 FQNNGV. In DNA form, the CDR3 reads TGTGCCAGCAGCCCTAGCAATCAGCCCCAGCATTTT. Translating it yields CASSPSNQPQHF.

This clone was picked up one time. J is TRBJ2-2 and V is TRBV5-4; 7 bases are a match to TRBD2. The CDR3 is 16 residues long. With V trimmed by 3 bases and J by 0 bases, 5 bases remained unmatched. Looked up from germline, CDR1 is SGHNT and CDR2 is YYREEE (reference sequence). This chain's CDR3 is CASSWGGGTNTGELFF. The CDR3 DNA sequence: TGTGCCAGCAGCTGGGGGGGTGGCACGAACACCGGGGAGCTGTTTTTT.

The chain joins TRBV29-1 to TRBJ2-7; TRBD1 aligns across 8 bases. The germline CDR1 and CDR2 sequences are SQVTM and ANQGSEA. The V segment lost 6 bases and the J segment 5 bases; nucleotides outside the gene matches: 3. The CDR3 sequence is 11 residues long. For the CDR3, the DNA is TGCAGCGTCCAGACAGGGGACGAGCAGTACTTC. This encodes CSVQTGDEQYF.

J is TRBJ1-1 and V is TRBV29-1; TRBD1 might be the D (5 bases). The CDR3 contains 15 residues. V lost 6 bases and J 0 bases, leaving 17 bases between the germline ends. CDR1 SQVTM and CDR2 ANQGSEA come from the germline V gene. CDR3 sequence reads: CSVSVSRGVNTEAFF. As DNA, the CDR3 is TGCAGCGTCTCCGTATCGAGGGGCGTGAACACTGAAGCTTTCTTT.

This clone was observed a handful of times. V gene TRBV6-5 combines with J gene TRBJ1-2; D unclear. Per germline, CDR1 MNHEY and CDR2 SVGAGI. The CDR3 sequence is 13 residues long. Between the trimmed V and J ends, which lost 5 bases and 4 bases, there was a span of 11 bases. Written as DNA, the CDR3 is TGTGCCAGCAGTAGAACAATTTCCTATGGCTACACCTTC. This encodes CASSRTISYGYTF.

V and J are TRBV10-3 and TRBJ1-1; 7 bases align to TRBD1. CDR3 length equals 12 residues. Unmatched junction bases numbered 4, after V lost 4 bases and J lost 8 bases. Looked up from germline, CDR1 is ENHRY and CDR2 is SYGVKD. The CDR3 DNA reads as TGTGCCATCAGTGTACAGGGACAGGAAGCTTTCTTT. This gives the protein CAISVQGQEAFF.

The chain links TRBV29-1 to TRBJ1-5; possibly TRBD1 for D (6 bases). Trimming removed 6 bases at V and 11 bases at J, with 20 bases between. This CDR3 comprises 13 residues. Germline values: CDR1 SQVTM, CDR2 ANQGSEA. CDR3 sequence: CSVMDSGGRAQHF. CDR3 coding DNA: TGCAGCGTAATGGACAGCGGAGGTCGGGCCCAGCATTTT.

The rearrangement joins TRBV7-2 to TRBJ2-5, with 9 nucleotides matching TRBD2. Germline-derived CDR1 and CDR2 are SGHTA and FQGNSA. V was clipped by 6 bases and J by 2 bases; unmatched bases: 4. The CDR3 consists of 14 residues. The CDR3 DNA follows: TGTGCCAGCAGACTAGCGGGTCTACAAGAGACCCAGTACTTC. It translates to CASRLAGLQETQYF.

Only a few counts were recorded for this clone. This chain joins TRBV2 and TRBJ2-7; the D is unclear. Trimming removed 6 bases at V and 1 base at J, with 7 bases between. This CDR3 spans 12 amino acids. Looked up from germline, CDR1 is SNHLY and CDR2 is FYNNEI. CDR3 in DNA: TGTGCCAGCAGCAGGAGTTCCTACGAGCAGTACTTC. This encodes CASSRSSYEQYF. The full variable domain, completed using reference TRBV2 and TRBJ2-7, is EPEVTQTPSHQVTQMGQEVILRCVPISNHLYFYWYRQILGQKVEFLVSFYNNEISEKSEIFDDQFSVERPDGSNFTLKIRSTKLEDSAMYFCASSRSSYEQYFGPGTRLTVT.

A few counts support this clone. V usage is TRBV13 and J usage is TRBJ2-7, with D hard to call. CDR3 size: 12 residues. The ends were cut back, 5 bases at V and 3 bases at J, with 8 bases in the middle. Germline V lookup: CDR1 PRHDT, CDR2 FYEKMQ (reference sequence). CDR3 sequence (DNA): TGTGCCAGCAGCCATAGGTTCTACGAGCAGTACTTC. This encodes CASSHRFYEQYF.

The chain is built from TRBV2 and TRBJ1-4; 9 nucleotides align to TRBD1. The CDR3 runs 15 residues. CDR1 and CDR2 from the germline V gene are SNHLY and FYNNEI. V gave up 4 bases and J gave up 7 bases; unmatched junction bases: 7. CDR3 bases: TGTGCCAGCAGTGGTCGGACAGGGGCGGGTGAAAAACTGTTTTTT. Its protein product is CASSGRTGAGEKLFF.

There are a few counts of this clone. The rearrangement joins TRBV18 to TRBJ1-5, with D uncertain. CDR3 size: 15 residues. Germline assignment: CDR1 KGHSH and CDR2 LQKENI. Between the trimmed V and J ends, which lost 2 bases and 3 bases, there was a span of 11 bases. DNA of the CDR3: TGTGCCAGCTCACCAAGCGGCGGGGTCAATCAGCCCCAGCATTTT. Amino acids: CASSPSGGVNQPQHF.

The V and J genes are TRBV29-1 and TRBJ1-2, with unresolved D. V was cut by 3 bases and J by 7 bases, with 9 bases left in between. CDR3 length equals 11 residues. Germline V CDR1 and CDR2: SQVTM, ANQGSEA. In nucleotides, the CDR3 is TGCAGCGTTGAGCTTTACTCTGGCTACACCTTC. This encodes CSVELYSGYTF.

This chain joins TRBV7-3 and TRBJ2-3, with D possibly being TRBD2 (5 bases). The CDR3 is 14 residues long. Germline V gene lookup returns CDR1 SGHTA and CDR2 FQGTGA. Trimming took 0 bases from V and 3 from J, leaving 7 bases between them. CDR3 region: CASSLTQRTDTQYF. DNA of the CDR3: TGTGCCAGCAGCTTAACCCAGCGGACAGATACGCAGTATTTT.

The J gene is TRBJ2-5, the V gene TRBV29-1; D might be TRBD2 (6 bases). Per germline, CDR1 SQVTM and CDR2 ANQGSEA. This CDR3 is built from 13 residues. V lost 6 bases and J lost 5, with 16 bases in between. The CDR3 DNA sequence: TGCAGCGTCAGCCCCGGGAGCAGGGAGACCCAGTACTTC. This encodes CSVSPGSRETQYF.

This rearrangement joins TRBV28 to TRBJ1-5, with a tentative D call TRBD1 (6 bases). The CDR3 consists of 15 residues. The ends were cut back, 7 bases at V and 0 bases at J, with 13 bases in the middle. CDR1 is MDHEN, CDR2 SYDVKM, per germline. The CDR3 loop reads CASTLTGSSNQPQHF. CDR3 nucleotides: TGTGCCAGCACCTTAACAGGGAGTAGCAATCAGCCCCAGCATTTT.

The chain employs TRBV29-1 and TRBJ2-7; D not certain. V lost 5 bases and J 7 bases, leaving 12 bases between the germline ends. The CDR3 length is 11 residues. Germline V gene data show CDR1 as SQVTM and CDR2 as ANQGSEA. In nucleotides, the CDR3 is TGCAGCGTTAAACAAAGTACAGAGCAGTACTTC. Translating it yields CSVKQSTEQYF.

J is TRBJ2-3 and V is TRBV23-1, with 13 bases fitting TRBD2. TRBV23-1 is annotated as an ORF whose role is uncertain. The CDR3 has 18 amino acids. V was clipped by 0 bases and J by 0 bases; unmatched bases: 3. The CDR3 DNA sequence: TGCGCCAGCAGTCAATCGGGACTAGCGGGACCTAGCACAGATACGCAGTATTTT. Its protein product is CASSQSGLAGPSTDTQYF.

This chain joins TRBV30 and TRBJ1-1; 7 bases map to TRBD1. The CDR3 length is 17 residues. Looked up from germline, CDR1 is GTSNPN and CDR2 is SVGIG (reference sequence). Trimming took 5 bases from V and 1 from J; bases not matched to a gene: 16. The CDR3 spells CAWGGPGQSPGNTEAFF. CDR3 coding DNA: TGTGCCTGGGGGGGCCCGGGACAGTCCCCGGGGAACACTGAAGCTTTCTTT.